Below, 10 T cell receptor beta chains from the same sample are listed, as sequenced in a study of blood T cell repertoires in COVID-19. The table came from immunoSEQ multiplex PCR; TCRdb's copy has only in-frame clones and leaves some out. The sample carries approximately 68,000 clones, approximately 86% recorded once. Sequenced sample: peripheral blood. These TCRs come from an elderly man with active COVID-19.

This rearrangement joins TRBV7-8 to TRBJ2-7; D gene ambiguous. CDR1 and CDR2 (germline): SGHVS, FQNEAQ. CDR3 length equals 15 residues. The ends were cut back, 5 bases at V and 4 bases at J, with 18 bases in the middle. CDR3 bases: TGTGCCAGCAGCCGAAGTGAGTCCTTGAGTTACGAGCAGTACTTC. This translates into CASSRSESLSYEQYF.

The rearrangement links TRBV12-3 or TRBV12-4 to TRBJ1-5; D call uncertain. The V end was cut by 4 bases, the J end by 5 bases, with 3 bases between. This CDR3 has 11 residues. CDR3 nucleotide sequence: TGTGCCAGCAGTTCCGATCAGCCCCAGCATTTT. Protein: CASSSDQPQHF.

The chain joins TRBV12-3 or TRBV12-4 to TRBJ2-7; D perhaps matches TRBD2 (5 bases). Trimming took 2 bases from V and 4 from J, leaving 9 bases between them. This CDR3 comprises 13 residues. In nucleotides, the CDR3 is TGTGCCAGCAGTTTATCCGGGGAGTACGAGCAGTACTTC. Amino acid sequence: CASSLSGEYEQYF.

This clone was seen a handful of times. The chain combines TRBV10-3 with TRBJ2-7; perhaps TRBD2 as D (5 bases). The germline CDR1 and CDR2 sequences are ENHRY and SYGVKD. V was cut by 3 bases and J by 6 bases, with 12 bases left in between. The CDR3 is 13 residues long. In DNA, the CDR3 is TGTGCCATCAGTGACCCCGGGATCGCCGAGCAGTACTTC. Residues: CAISDPGIAEQYF.

The V gene is TRBV19, the J gene TRBJ1-4; the match to TRBD1 covers 9 bases. Germline V gives CDR1 LNHDA, CDR2 SQIVND (reference sequence). V was clipped by 4 bases and J by 6 bases; unmatched bases: 6. CDR3 size: 15 residues. CDR3 bases: TGTGCCAGTAGTAAACAGGGACAGGGTGATGAAAAACTGTTTTTT. Encoded protein: CASSKQGQGDEKLFF.

The rearrangement links TRBV9 to TRBJ2-7; 7 positions match TRBD1. This CDR3 region has 14 residues. V gave up 1 base and J gave up 6 bases; unmatched junction bases: 7. The germline gives CDR1 SGDLS, CDR2 YYNGEE. CDR3 nucleotide sequence: TGTGCCAGCAGCGTATACCACAGGGGTTCCGAGCAGTACTTC. This sequence encodes CASSVYHRGSEQYF.

The chain recombines TRBV3-1 (or the pseudogene TRBV3-2) with TRBJ2-7; 7 positions match TRBD1. J lost 6 bases, V lost 1 base, and 12 bases had no gene match. The length of the CDR3 is 16 residues. Looked up from germline, CDR1 is LGHDT and CDR2 is YNNKEL (reference sequence). The CDR3 loop is CASSQARTGDLSEQYF. DNA for the CDR3: TGTGCCAGCAGCCAAGCCAGGACAGGAGATCTCTCCGAGCAGTACTTC.

The chain has TRBV9 and TRBJ1-1; TRBD1 agrees at 8 bases. V dropped 5 bases and J dropped 3; count of bases not matched to a gene: 12. Germline V gives CDR1 SGDLS, CDR2 YYNGEE. The CDR3 loop spans 16 amino acids. The CDR3 coding sequence is TGTGCCAGCAGAAAAGGGGGCGGACAGGGAGACACTGAAGCTTTCTTT. Its translation: CASRKGGGQGDTEAFF.

The chain has TRBV19 and TRBJ2-3; TRBD2 matches at 7 bases. J gave up 1 base and V 8 bases, and 6 bases lay outside the gene matches. The CDR3 contains 14 residues. Germline V gene lookup returns CDR1 LNHDA and CDR2 SQIVND (reference sequence). CDR3: CASGLGSGTDTQYF. The CDR3 coding sequence is TGTGCCAGTGGACTAGGGAGTGGCACAGATACGCAGTATTTT.

This clone was found once. This chain joins TRBV7-8 and TRBJ1-1, with D tentatively TRBD1 (6 bases). The CDR3 runs 15 residues. Trimming took off 1 base at V and 4 bases at J, with 13 bases between the two ends. The germline CDR1 and CDR2 sequences are SGHVS and FQNEAQ. As DNA, the CDR3 is TGTGCCAGCAGCTTAGGGCGGGGGCCCCCCACTGAAGCTTTCTTT. Its protein product is CASSLGRGPPTEAFF.